Listed here are 10 T cell receptor beta chains from one sample, sequenced in a study of CD8 T cells in ankylosing spondylitis. Each CDR3 protein is one row after TCRdb ran MiXCR on the 5' RACE reads. The data contain around 88,000 distinct CDR3 sequences, 8.8% of them singletons. Material for sequencing was blood, either unsorted or a sorted T cell fraction (not recorded which). The source is a male donor with ankylosing spondylitis or in good health (not recorded which).

This clonotype was counted many times. The chain has TRBV19 and TRBJ2-1, with 8 positions matching TRBD1. The length of the CDR3 is 14 residues. Germline V lookup: CDR1 LNHDA, CDR2 SQIVND (reference sequence). V dropped 5 bases and J dropped 10; count of bases not matched to a gene: 10. The CDR3, as DNA: TGTGCCAGTAGTCCAATCTCCGGGGACAGGGAGCAGTTCTTC. Its translation is CASSPISGDREQFF.

Details on this clonotype: An end of the junction does not agree with germline; a read error may underlie this. The chain has TRBV14 and TRBJ2-1; either TRBD1 or TRBD2 may supply D (5 bases each). The CDR3 is 15 amino acids. Germline CDR1 SGHDN, CDR2 FVKESK. Written as DNA, the CDR3 is TGTGCCAGCAACCAAAGGGACGGCCCCTACAATGAGCAGTTCTTC. Translating gives CASNQRDGPYNEQFF.

This clonotype showed up many times. The gene calls are TRBV20-1 and TRBJ2-1; 7 bases agree with TRBD2. Germline V gives CDR1 DFQATT, CDR2 SNEGSKA (reference sequence). V was clipped by 3 bases and J by 0 bases; unmatched bases: 8. The CDR3 sequence is 16 residues long. This chain's CDR3 is CSASSGGGYSYNEQFF. The CDR3 DNA follows: TGCAGTGCTAGTTCGGGCGGGGGTTACTCCTACAATGAGCAGTTCTTC.

In this sample, this clonotype turned up many times. The chain combines TRBV5-5 with TRBJ2-5, with 8 bases that match TRBD2. V gave up 0 bases and J gave up 0 bases; unmatched junction bases: 7. This CDR3 spans 17 amino acids. The V gene's germline CDR1 is SGHKS and CDR2 YYEKEE (reference sequence). The CDR3 DNA sequence: TGTGCCAGCAGCTTGGGTCGGGGGGGCATTAACCAAGAGACCCAGTACTTC. As protein: CASSLGRGGINQETQYF.

This clonotype was detected many times. The CDR3 DNA follows: TGCAGCGTTGGGTTAGGGGGAAGTAGGACTGAAGCTTTCTTT. It translates to CSVGLGGSRTEAFF. The genes are TRBV29-1 and TRBJ1-1, with a possible D match to TRBD1 (6 bases). Trimming removed 4 bases at V and 5 bases at J, with 17 bases between. The CDR3 consists of 14 residues. Per germline, CDR1 SQVTM and CDR2 ANQGSEA. Based on the CDR3 plus reference TRBV29-1 and TRBJ1-1, the full variable domain is SAVISQKPSRDICQRGTSLTIQCQVDSQVTMMFWYRQQPGQSLTLIATANQGSEATYESGFVIDKFPISRPNLTFSTLTVSNMSPEDSSIYLCSVGLGGSRTEAFFGQGTRLTVV.

This clonotype was observed at least ten times. V usage is TRBV5-1 and J usage is TRBJ2-7; 7 nucleotides align to TRBD1. Germline loops: CDR1 SGHRS, CDR2 YFSETQ. Trimming cost V 0 bases and J 3 bases; bases outside gene matches: 6. The CDR3 has 15 residues. The CDR3, as DNA: TGCGCCAGCAGCTTGGGTCCGGGACAGTACTACGAGCAGTACTTC. It codes for CASSLGPGQYYEQYF. Full variable domain (rest looked up from reference TRBV5-1 and TRBJ2-7): KAGVTQTPRYLIKTRGQQVTLSCSPISGHRSVSWYQQTPGQGLQFLFEYFSETQRNKGNFPGRFSGRQFSNSRSEMNVSTLELGDSALYLCASSLGPGQYYEQYFGPGTRLTVT.

The chain uses TRBV2 and TRBJ2-3; D remains unclear. Germline lookup yields CDR1 SNHLY and CDR2 FYNNEI. V was trimmed by 2 bases and J by 0 bases, leaving 15 bases between them. This CDR3 is built from 17 residues. The CDR3 sequence: CASSELGRSYSTDTQYF. CDR3 nucleotides: TGTGCCAGCAGTGAATTGGGTAGGAGCTACAGCACAGATACGCAGTATTTT.

This clonotype was recorded many times. CDR3 sequence: CASRPRVGGLYNEQFF. The CDR3 nucleotides read TGTGCCAGCAGACCTAGGGTGGGGGGGTTATACAATGAGCAGTTCTTC. The J gene is TRBJ2-1, the V gene TRBV11-2; 7 bases match TRBD2. Germline V gene sequence: CDR1 SGHAT, CDR2 FQNNGV. V trimming: 6 bases; J trimming: 4 bases; junction bases outside the gene matches: 12. The CDR3 totals 16 residues. Supplemented by reference TRBV11-2 and TRBJ2-1, the full variable domain reads EAGVAQSPRYKIIEKRQSVAFWCNPISGHATLYWYQQILGQGPKLLIQFQNNGVVDDSQLPKDRFSAERLKGVDSTLKIQPAKLEDSAVYLCASRPRVGGLYNEQFFGPGTRLTVL.

This clonotype appeared many times. Mismatch with germline at one junction end may stem from a read error. This sequence joins TRBV7-7 and TRBJ1-3; unclear D gene. The CDR3 contains 15 residues. Germline V lookup: CDR1 SSHAT, CDR2 FNYEAQ (reference sequence). The CDR3 nucleotides read TGTGCTAGCAGCTCAGGAGGAAACTCTGGAAACACCATATATTTT. Translating gives CASSSGGNSGNTIYF.

This clonotype was observed many times. V is TRBV6-2 or TRBV6-3 and J is TRBJ2-3; D is perhaps TRBD1 (5 bases). V lost 8 bases and J 4 bases, leaving 10 bases between the germline ends. This CDR3 contains 12 residues. From germline, CDR1 is MNHEY and CDR2 SVGEGT. CDR3: CASSWGPDTQYF. DNA for the CDR3: TGTGCCAGCTCCTGGGGCCCAGATACGCAGTATTTT.